This T cell receptor beta chain was identified during a study of beta chain features in type 1 diabetes. The sequenced template was cDNA made from the entire isolated RNA. Data came from immunoSEQ multiplex PCR; TCRdb stores just in-frame clones and leaves some out. The table records 390,000 or so clones, over 11% of them present only once. This clone was seen at least ten times. Germline-derived CDR1 and CDR2 are GTSNPN and SVGIG (reference sequence). This CDR3 region has 12 residues. V lost 2 bases, J lost 8 bases, and 10 bases lay in between. This chain connects TRBV30 to TRBJ2-1; D gene unclear. Sequenced: naive CD4+ T cells from blood. This sequence was found in a man in his thirties or forties in good health. The CDR3 loop is CAWSSQSHEQFF. In DNA, the CDR3 is TGTGCCTGGAGTTCCCAATCCCATGAGCAGTTCTTC.